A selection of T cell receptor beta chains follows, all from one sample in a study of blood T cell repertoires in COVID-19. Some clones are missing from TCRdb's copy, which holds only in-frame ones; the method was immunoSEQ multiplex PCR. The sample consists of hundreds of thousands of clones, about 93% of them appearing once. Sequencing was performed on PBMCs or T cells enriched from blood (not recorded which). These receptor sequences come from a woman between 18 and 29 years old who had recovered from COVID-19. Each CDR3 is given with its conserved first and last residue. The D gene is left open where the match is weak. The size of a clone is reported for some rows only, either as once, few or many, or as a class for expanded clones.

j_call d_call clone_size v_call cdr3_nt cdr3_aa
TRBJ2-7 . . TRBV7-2 TGTGCCAGCAGCTTAGGGCGGGGCTACGAGCAGTACTTC CASSLGRGYEQYF
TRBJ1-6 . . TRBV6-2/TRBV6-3 TGTGCCAGCAGTTCGGGGGGAAATAATTCACCCCTCCACTTT CASSSGGNNSPLHF
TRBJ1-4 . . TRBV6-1 TGTGCCAGCAGTGAAGCGGACAGAAATGAAAAACTGTTTTTT CASSEADRNEKLFF
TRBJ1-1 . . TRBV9 TGTGCCAGCAGCGACGGACAGACGAACACTGAAGCTTTCTTT CASSDGQTNTEAFF
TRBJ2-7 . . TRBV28 TGTGCCAGCAGTTCTTGGGTACTCCGGACGGGAGCCTACGAGCAGTACTTC CASSSWVLRTGAYEQYF
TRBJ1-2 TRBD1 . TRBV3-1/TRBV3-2 TGTGCCAGCAGCCGATTTTACTCGGGACAGGGGGTCTATGGCTACACCTTC CASSRFYSGQGVYGYTF
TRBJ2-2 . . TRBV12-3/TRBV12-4 TGTGCCAGCGGCGGGGTAACCGGGGAGCTGTTTTTT CASGGVTGELFF
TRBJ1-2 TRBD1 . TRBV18 TGTGCCAGCTCAGCGACGACAGGGGGTGTCGATGGCTACACCTTC CASSATTGGVDGYTF
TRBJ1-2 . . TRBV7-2 TGTGCCAGCAGCCCAGACAGCAACTATGGCTACACCTTC CASSPDSNYGYTF
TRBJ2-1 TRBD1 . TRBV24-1 TGTGCCACCAGTGATTTAGGGGGCGACAATGAGCAGTTCTTC CATSDLGGDNEQFF
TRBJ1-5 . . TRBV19 TGTGCCAGTAGTCCCCTGGGACTCTTCAGGCAGCCCCAGCATTTT CASSPLGLFRQPQHF
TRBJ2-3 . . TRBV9 TGTGCCAGCAGCGTAGTGGGGAGGCAGGGGGGCACAGATACGCAGTATTTT CASSVVGRQGGTDTQYF
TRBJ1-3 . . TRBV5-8 TGTGCCAGCCGGGGGACTGGAAACACCATATATTTT CASRGTGNTIYF
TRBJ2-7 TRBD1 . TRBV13 TGTGCCAGCAGCCGGGGGACAGGGGGACCCTACGAGCAGTACTTC CASSRGTGGPYEQYF
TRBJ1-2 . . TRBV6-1 TGTGCCAGCAGTGAGCCCCGTCTAGCTAACTATGGCTACACCTTC CASSEPRLANYGYTF
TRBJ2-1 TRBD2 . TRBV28 TGTGCCAGCAGCAAAGCGGGAGAGATCAATGAGCAGTTCTTC CASSKAGEINEQFF
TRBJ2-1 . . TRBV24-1 TGTGCCACCGAGAGCTCCTACAATGAGCAGTTCTTC CATESSYNEQFF
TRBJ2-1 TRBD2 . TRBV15 TGTGCCACCAGTTTTCGACTAGCCGACTACAATGAGCAGTTCTTC CATSFRLADYNEQFF
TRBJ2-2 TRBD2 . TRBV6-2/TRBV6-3 TGTGCCAGCAGTTACTCTGCTCTAGCGGGGGCCTTATCGAACACCGGGGAGCTGTTTTTT CASSYSALAGALSNTGELFF
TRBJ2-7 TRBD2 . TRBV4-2 TGTGCCAGCAGCGGGGACCTAGCGGGATCAGATTTGGACTTC CASSGDLAGSDLDF
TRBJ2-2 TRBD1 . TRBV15 TGTGCCACCAGCCCAGGGGGCAGAAACACCGGGGAGCTGTTTTTT CATSPGGRNTGELFF
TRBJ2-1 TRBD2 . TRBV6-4 TGTGCCAGCAGTGACTCTAGCGGGGGCAATGAGCAGTTCTTC CASSDSSGGNEQFF
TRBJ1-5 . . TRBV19 TGTGCCAGTAGTATCATCGGGGTGGACAATCAGCCCCAGCATTTT CASSIIGVDNQPQHF
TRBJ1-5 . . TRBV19 TGTGCCAGTAGTTCAGGGCTAAATCAGCCCCAGCATTTT CASSSGLNQPQHF
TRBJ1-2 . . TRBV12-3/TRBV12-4 TGTGCCAGCGGGGGGGACGGTAACTATGGCTACACCTTC CASGGDGNYGYTF
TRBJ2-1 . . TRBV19 TGTGCCAGTAGTATTGAGGGTCAGAGCTCCTACAATGAGCAGTTCTTC CASSIEGQSSYNEQFF
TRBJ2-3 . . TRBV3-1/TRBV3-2 TGTGCCAGCATCTCCCGGGGTGGAGGCACAGATACGCAGTATTTT CASISRGGGTDTQYF
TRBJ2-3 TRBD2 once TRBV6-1 TGTGCCAGCAGTGACGAAGCGGGAGGGCCGGCAGATACGCAGTATTTT CASSDEAGGPADTQYF
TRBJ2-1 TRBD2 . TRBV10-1 TGCGCCAGCAGTGAGGGGTTGTGCGGGGGGGAGCTTTGGGTCCTCTTC CASSEGLCGGELWVLF
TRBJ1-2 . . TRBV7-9 TGTGCCAGCAGCTTAAATAGCCCGAGGGATGGCTACACCTTC CASSLNSPRDGYTF
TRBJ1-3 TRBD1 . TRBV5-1 TGCGCCAGCAGCTCGACAGGGGCATCGGGAAACACCATATATTTT CASSSTGASGNTIYF
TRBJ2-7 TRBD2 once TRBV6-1 TGTGCCAGCAGTGAAGTGAGGACTAGTACCTACGAGCAGTACTTC CASSEVRTSTYEQYF
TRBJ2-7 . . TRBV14 TGTGCCAGCAGCCAACAAGGGGGTCCCTACGAGCAGTACTTC CASSQQGGPYEQYF
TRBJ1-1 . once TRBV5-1 TGCGCCAGCAAGGGGAATGAGAACACTGAAGCTTTCTTT CASKGNENTEAFF
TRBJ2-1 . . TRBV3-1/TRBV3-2 TGTGCCAGCAGTCAAAACAGCCAAAATGAGCAGTTCTTC CASSQNSQNEQFF
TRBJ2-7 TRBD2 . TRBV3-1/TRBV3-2 TGTGCCAGCAGCCAAGCGCTACTAGCGGGAGCCGAGCAGTACTTC CASSQALLAGAEQYF
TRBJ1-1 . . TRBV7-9 TGTGCCAGCAGCTTAGCCATGGGGGGATGGAAATTT CASSLAMGGWKF
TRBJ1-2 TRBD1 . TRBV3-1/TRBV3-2 TGTGCCAGCAGCCAAGATGGGGACAGTGTATTCGGCTACACCTTC CASSQDGDSVFGYTF
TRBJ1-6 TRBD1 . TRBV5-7 TGTGCCAGCAGCCTCCGGACAGGGTACATTCCACCCCTCCACTTT CASSLRTGYIPPLHF
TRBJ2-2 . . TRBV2 TGTGCCAGCAGTGAGCGGGGGCTAGATGTAGGGGAGCTGTTTTTT CASSERGLDVGELFF
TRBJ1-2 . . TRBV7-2 TGTGCCAGCAGCCCAAGAAGGAGAGCCAACTATGGCTACACCTTC CASSPRRRANYGYTF